A selection of T cell receptor beta chains follows, all from one sample in a study of graft-versus-host responses after intestinal transplantation. The assay was immunoSEQ multiplex PCR, and TCRdb's table has in-frame clones only and misses some. The sample carries tens of thousands of clones, 85% to 95% recorded once. These receptors lack a known antigen. Here the sequenced sample was unstimulated CD8+ T cells sorted from spleen or lymph node cells, taken before intestinal transplant. These TCRs come from a human donor who received an intestinal transplant. CDR3s include the opening cysteine and the closing phenylalanine or tryptophan. Fields, in order: CDR3 protein, CDR3 DNA, clone size, D gene, J gene, V gene. A D gene is named only where the DNA matches it firmly. Size is stated for part of the rows, as once, few or many counts, or as a class when the clone is expanded.

CSVVLAASYEQYF,TGCAGCGTTGTCCTAGCGGCCTCCTACGAGCAGTACTTC,.,TRBD2,TRBJ2-7,TRBV29-1
CASSVSTGDTEAFF,TGTGCCAGCAGCGTATCTACAGGGGACACTGAAGCTTTCTTT,.,TRBD1,TRBJ1-1,TRBV9
CASSISGGAIEQYF,TGTGCCAGCAGCATTAGCGGGGGGGCGATTGAGCAGTACTTC,.,TRBD2,TRBJ2-7,TRBV7-9
CASSLEGLDYGYTF,TGCGCCAGCAGCTTGGAGGGGTTGGACTATGGCTACACCTTC,.,.,TRBJ1-2,TRBV5-1
CASSAGLAGEKGYEQYF,TGCGCCAGCAGCGCGGGACTAGCGGGAGAAAAAGGCTACGAGCAGTACTTC,.,TRBD2,TRBJ2-7,TRBV5-1
CASSPQPGSRTREQYF,TGTGCCAGCTCACCACAACCGGGGTCCCGTACGAGGGAGCAGTACTTC,.,.,TRBJ2-7,TRBV18
CASSLQGNTDTQYF,TGTGCCAGCAGTTTACAGGGTAACACAGATACGCAGTATTTT,once,.,TRBJ2-3,TRBV27
CSVEGGQGIRSYNEQFF,TGCAGCGTTGAAGGGGGACAGGGGATTCGGTCCTACAATGAGCAGTTCTTC,.,TRBD1,TRBJ2-1,TRBV29-1
CASSLTSGGADTQYF,TGTGCCAGCAGCTTGACTAGCGGGGGGGCGGATACGCAGTATTTT,.,TRBD2,TRBJ2-3,TRBV7-8
CASSDSNQPQHF,TGTGCCAGCTCAGATAGCAATCAGCCCCAGCATTTT,.,.,TRBJ1-5,TRBV19
CASSLALNNEQFF,TGTGCCAGCAGCTTGGCCCTAAACAATGAGCAGTTCTTC,.,.,TRBJ2-1,TRBV5-4